This TCR beta chain was identified during a study of beta chain features in type 1 diabetes. CDR1 and CDR2 from the germline V gene are MDHEN and SYDVKM. With V trimmed by 6 bases and J by 1 base, 7 bases remained unmatched. The CDR3 is 17 residues long. This clone has more than one count but fewer than ten. Its antigen is still unknown. Findings and limits, study-wide: Type 1 diabetes patients had moderately but significantly shorter TCRB CDR3s in all four CD4+ subsets.

Since all of the isolated RNA was reverse transcribed, expressed TCRB transcripts were what got sequenced. TCRdb keeps only in-frame clones here, not all; method: immunoSEQ multiplex PCR. The sample carries hundreds of thousands of clones, roughly 11% recorded once. V gene TRBV28 combines with J gene TRBJ2-6; 9 bases agree with TRBD1. The sequencing input was naive CD4+ T cells from blood. The clonotype originates from a man between 25 and 39 years old with type 1 diabetes. As DNA, the CDR3 is TGTGCCAGCAGCGGTACAGGGGGCAAATCTGGGGCCAACGTCCTGACTTTC. Translation: CASSGTGGKSGANVLTF.